This T cell receptor (beta chain) was captured by sequencing in a study of blood T cell repertoires in COVID-19. The method was immunoSEQ multiplex PCR; TCRdb's version includes in-frame clones alone and lacks a portion of them. The sample contains 150,000 to 250,000 clones, roughly 94% of which appear only once. The sample holds one count of this clone. The CDR3 length is 16 residues. The V gene lost 5 bases and the J gene lost 8 bases, with 22 bases spanning the gap. Germline lookup yields CDR1 LNHDA and CDR2 SQIVND (reference sequence). The origin of this receptor is a man aged 25 to 40 with COVID-19, enrolled during active disease. Material: peripheral blood. The chain uses TRBV19 and TRBJ1-5; possibly TRBD1 for D (5 bases). CDR3 DNA sequence: TGTGCCAGTAGTCCCCTAACAGGAGGGGACCTCGAGCCCCAGCATTTT. Translation gives CASSPLTGGDLEPQHF.